The present T cell receptor beta chain was sequenced within a study of cytotoxic CD8 clonotypes in ibrutinib-treated CLL. This clone was seen a few times. CDR1 and CDR2 (germline): SGDLS, YYNGEE. The CDR3 is 13 residues long. Trimming left V 4 bases short and J 7 bases short, with 11 bases between. The table came from immunoSEQ multiplex PCR; TCRdb's copy has only in-frame clones and leaves some out. The repertoire includes 68,000 or so clones, about two thirds of them detected once, and more than 4.5% sits in the top ten. The J gene is TRBJ2-2, the V gene TRBV9; D is ambiguous. This TCR came from a human donor with chronic lymphocytic leukemia. The sequencing used PBMCs, collected after 12 months of ibrutinib treatment. Here the CDR3 DNA reads TGTGCCAGCAGCTCGCCGGGTGGCGGGGAGCTGTTTTTT. Protein sequence: CASSSPGGGELFF.